Listed here is a single T cell receptor (beta chain). The sample comes from a study of blood T cell repertoires in COVID-19. TCRdb's copy holds only in-frame clones and misses some; the assay was immunoSEQ multiplex PCR. Of roughly 430,000 clones in the sample, roughly 84% are singletons; the top ten hold less than 1.5%. Trimming cost V 1 base and J 1 base, with 8 bases left between them. CDR3 length: 14 residues. The germline V gene has CDR1 SGHAT and CDR2 FQDESV (reference sequence). The genes are TRBV11-1 and TRBJ2-7; D uncertain. This clonotype was sampled from a woman aged 18 to 35 who had been exposed to COVID-19. The sample taken for sequencing was PBMCs or T cells enriched from blood (not recorded which). The CDR3 coding sequence is TGTGCCAGCAGCTTAGAAGTAACTTCCTACGAGCAGTACTTC. It is translated as CASSLEVTSYEQYF.